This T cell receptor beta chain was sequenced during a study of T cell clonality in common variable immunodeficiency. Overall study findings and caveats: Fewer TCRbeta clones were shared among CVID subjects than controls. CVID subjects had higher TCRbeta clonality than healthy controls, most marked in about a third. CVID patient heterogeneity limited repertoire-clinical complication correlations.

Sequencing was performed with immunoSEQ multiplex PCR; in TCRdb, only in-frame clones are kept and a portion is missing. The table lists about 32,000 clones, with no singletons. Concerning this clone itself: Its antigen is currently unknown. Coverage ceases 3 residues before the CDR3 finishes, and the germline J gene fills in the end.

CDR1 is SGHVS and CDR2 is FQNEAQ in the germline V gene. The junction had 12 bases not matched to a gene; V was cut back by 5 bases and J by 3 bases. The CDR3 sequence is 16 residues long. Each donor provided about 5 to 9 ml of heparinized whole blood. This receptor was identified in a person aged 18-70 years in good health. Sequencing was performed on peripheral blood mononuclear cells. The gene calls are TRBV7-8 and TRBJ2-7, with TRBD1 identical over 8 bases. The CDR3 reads CASSLPLTGDYYEQYF. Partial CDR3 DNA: TGTGCCAGCAGCCTCCCACTGACAGGGGATTACTACGAG. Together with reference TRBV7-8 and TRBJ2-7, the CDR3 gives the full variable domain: GAGVSQSPRYKVAKRGQDVALRCDPISGHVSLFWYQQALGQGPEFLTYFQNEAQLDKSGLPSDRFFAERPEGSVSTLKIQRTQQEDSAVYLCASSLPLTGDYYEQYFGPGTRLTVT.